This T cell receptor beta chain was observed in a study of blood T cell repertoires in COVID-19. Sequencing was performed with immunoSEQ multiplex PCR; in TCRdb, only in-frame clones are kept and a portion is missing. The repertoire has around 79,000 clones, around 89% of them found once; the top ten carry approximately 14%. Germline values: CDR1 KGHDR, CDR2 SFDVKD. Trimming at V came to 2 bases and at J to 5 bases, leaving 1 base not matched to a gene. The CDR3 has 13 amino acids. The sequenced sample was peripheral blood. The receptor's source is a man in his sixties or seventies with active or convalescent COVID-19. This chain joins TRBV24-1 and TRBJ1-1; TRBD1 matches at 7 bases. The CDR3 nucleotides are TGTGCCACCAGTGATTACAGGGGAACTGAAGCTTTCTTT. It translates to CATSDYRGTEAFF.